The TCR beta chain described here comes from a study of OX40 agonist ivuxolimab in advanced cancers. The sample holds one count of this clone. Here immunoSEQ multiplex PCR was the method, and the copy in TCRdb shows in-frame clones only, minus some. Altogether over 55,000 clones are present, approximately 86% being singletons, with the ten largest covering approximately 0.54%. CDR1 is WSHSY, CDR2 SAAADI, per germline. The trim removed 4 bases at V and 3 bases at J, leaving 0 bases unmatched. This CDR3 has 12 amino acids. V and J are TRBV10-2 and TRBJ2-7; 7 nucleotides line up with TRBD2. This material consisted of CD4+ or CD8+ T cells sorted from blood, taken in a trial of the OX40 agonist ivuxolimab. The receptor was derived from an adult with an advanced solid tumor such as melanoma, head and neck, liver or kidney cancer. Written as DNA, the CDR3 is TGCGCCAGCAGTGGGGGGGGCTACGAGCAGTACTTC. It codes for CASSGGGYEQYF.